The 27 T cell receptor beta chains reported below all come from one sample, sequenced in a study of T cells in Graves' hyperthyroidism and ophthalmopathy. TCR beta CDR3 sequences were amplified from RNA transcripts. TCR CDR3 regions were first amplified by RT-PCR with HTBI primers. TCRdb itself ran the multiplex PCR reads through MiXCR, one entry per CDR3 protein. This sample yields 500,000 to 750,000 distinct CDR3 sequences, of which about half are seen a single time; around 8% belongs to the top ten. The material sequenced was peripheral blood or thyroid tissue (not recorded which). These receptors were obtained from a young woman with Graves' hyperthyroidism.

This clonotype appeared many times. The chain couples TRBV5-1 to TRBJ2-2, with 11 bases fitting TRBD2. The CDR3 runs 14 residues. Trimming at V came to 3 bases and at J to 9 bases, leaving 4 bases not matched to a gene. The germline V gene encodes CDR1 SGHRS and CDR2 YFSETQ. DNA of the CDR3: TGCGCCAGCAGCTACACTAGCGGGGGCCGGGAGCTGTTTTTT. Encoded protein: CASSYTSGGRELFF.

This clonotype occurred many times. V gene TRBV19 combines with J gene TRBJ1-2, with a weak D call TRBD1 (6 bases). V was pared by 5 bases and J by 0 bases, with 16 bases between. Germline assignment: CDR1 LNHDA and CDR2 SQIVND (reference sequence). The CDR3 has 16 residues. The CDR3 reads CASSYPGTQSNYGYTF. Here the CDR3 DNA reads TGTGCCAGTAGTTATCCCGGGACACAATCTAACTATGGCTACACCTTC.

The table lists this clonotype with a few counts. The chain employs TRBV20-1 and TRBJ2-5, with D maybe TRBD1 (7 bases). In germline, CDR1 is DFQATT, CDR2 SNEGSKA (reference sequence). Trimming stripped 7 bases from V and 9 bases from J, with 12 bases between. The CDR3 totals 10 residues. For the CDR3, the DNA is TGCAGTGGCCAGGGGGAGGCCCAGTACTTC. It encodes CSGQGEAQYF.

This clonotype has more than one count but fewer than ten. The chain couples TRBV12-3 or TRBV12-4 to TRBJ2-2; tentatively, D is TRBD1 or TRBD2 (7 bases each). V was cut by 6 bases and J by 8 bases, with 16 bases left in between. This CDR3 comprises 14 residues. CDR3 DNA sequence: TGTGCCAGCAGGCCGACAGGGAGGGGAGGGGAGCTGTTTTTT. It encodes CASRPTGRGGELFF.

About this clonotype itself: The germline gene is not matched at one end of the junction; a read error may be the cause. The chain uses TRBV7-9 and TRBJ2-5, with no clear D. Germline V gene sequence: CDR1 SEHNR, CDR2 FQNEAQ (reference sequence). The CDR3 runs to 13 residues. The CDR3 DNA reads TGTGTCAGCAGCCCTCCAGGCCAAGAGACCCAGTACTTC. Its protein is CVSSPPGQETQYF. The variable domain in full, completed from reference TRBV7-9 and TRBJ2-5, reads DTGVSQNPRHKITKRGQNVTFRCDPISEHNRLYWYRQTLGQGPEFLTYFQNEAQLEKSRLLSDRFSAERPKGSFSTLEIQRTEQGDSAMYLCVSSPPGQETQYFGPGTRLLVL.

This chain joins TRBV29-1 and TRBJ2-5, with D tentatively TRBD1 or TRBD2 (6 bases each). Germline values: CDR1 SQVTM, CDR2 ANQGSEA. Trimming took off 7 bases at V and 2 bases at J, with 8 bases between the two ends. The CDR3 spans 11 residues. The CDR3 DNA sequence: TGCAGCGGGAGGGGGCAAGAGACCCAGTACTTC. Its protein product is CSGRGQETQYF.

CDR3 nucleotides: TGTGCCAGCGGTTTGTACGGCAGGGAAAAACTGTTTTTT. Encoded protein: CASGLYGREKLFF. The V and J genes are TRBV6-1 and TRBJ1-4; D is undetermined. The CDR3 contains 13 residues. The germline V and J ends were trimmed by 8 bases and 8 bases, with 15 bases remaining between them. From germline, CDR1 is MNHNS and CDR2 SASEGT.

Here the CDR3 DNA reads TGCAGTGCTAGTCCCCTCCAAGGGTATGGCTACACCTTC. Translation gives CSASPLQGYGYTF. V usage is TRBV20-1 and J usage is TRBJ1-2; no firm D call. V lost 3 bases and J 5 bases, leaving 13 bases between the germline ends. Germline V gives CDR1 DFQATT, CDR2 SNEGSKA (reference sequence). This CDR3 contains 13 residues.

This clonotype came up many times. The chain joins TRBV24-1 to TRBJ2-7; 7 bases line up with TRBD1. In germline, CDR1 is KGHDR, CDR2 SFDVKD. This CDR3 comprises 14 residues. V was clipped by 5 bases and J by 5 bases; unmatched bases: 8. CDR3 sequence (DNA): TGTGCCACCAGTGCCCCAGGCAGGGGGAACGAGCAGTACTTC. This sequence encodes CATSAPGRGNEQYF.

This clonotype has only one observation. The chain is built from TRBV7-3 and TRBJ1-2, with D hard to call. V shed 5 bases and J shed 7 bases, with 17 bases lying between them. The CDR3 length is 14 residues. In germline, CDR1 is SGHTA, CDR2 FQGTGA. The CDR3 DNA reads TGTGCCAGCAGCCAAGGAGTTGGGATAGGTGGCTACACCTTC. Its translation is CASSQGVGIGGYTF.

As concerns this clonotype: An end of the junction differs from the germline gene, which may be a read error. The gene calls are TRBV20-1 and TRBJ1-1, with unresolved D. Germline V gives CDR1 DFQATT, CDR2 SNEGSKA (reference sequence). The CDR3 sequence is 12 residues long. CDR3 nucleotide sequence: TGCAGTGCTAGAAAGGGATCGACTGAAGCTTCCTTT. The encoded protein is CSARKGSTEASF.

This clonotype was recorded at least ten times. The chain is built from TRBV6-5 and TRBJ1-6; D possibly corresponds to TRBD1 (5 bases). Between the trimmed V and J ends, which lost 6 bases and 7 bases, there was a span of 13 bases. In germline, CDR1 is MNHEY, CDR2 SVGAGI. The CDR3 is 14 residues long. In DNA form, the CDR3 reads TGTGCCAGCAGCCAGCGGGGGTGGAATTCACCCCTCCACTTT. Its translation is CASSQRGWNSPLHF.

There are many counts of this clonotype. J is TRBJ2-5 and V is TRBV29-1, with 12 bases that match TRBD2. V lost 2 bases to trimming and J lost 2 bases; unmatched junction nucleotides: 3. Germline CDR1 SQVTM, CDR2 ANQGSEA. The CDR3 has 15 amino acids. CDR3 region: CSVESLAGGQETQYF. The CDR3 bases are TGCAGCGTTGAAAGCCTAGCGGGAGGGCAAGAGACCCAGTACTTC.

This clonotype was picked up many times. J is TRBJ1-5 and V is TRBV20-1; D remains ambiguous. Germline lookup yields CDR1 DFQATT and CDR2 SNEGSKA (reference sequence). The CDR3 runs to 12 residues. The CDR3 bases are TGCAAGGCAGTGGCCGGCAATCAGCCCCAGCATTTT. It is translated as CKAVAGNQPQHF.

The rearrangement joins TRBV19 to TRBJ1-1; 8 nucleotides match TRBD1. After removal of 5 bases from V and 0 bases from J, the junction contained 11 bases not matched to a gene. Germline CDR1 LNHDA, CDR2 SQIVND (reference sequence). This CDR3 contains 17 residues. The CDR3 region has the DNA TGTGCCAGTAGTGTCAGCAGGACAGGGATCATGAACACTGAAGCTTTCTTT. It codes for CASSVSRTGIMNTEAFF.

This clonotype was picked up a small number of times. The chain couples TRBV29-1 to TRBJ1-2; D remains unclear. CDR3 size: 9 residues. V lost 4 bases and J 6 bases, leaving 3 bases between the germline ends. Germline loops: CDR1 SQVTM, CDR2 ANQGSEA. DNA for the CDR3: TGCAGCGTTGTCGATGGCTACACCTTC. Amino acid sequence: CSVVDGYTF.

This clonotype was counted ten times or more. The J gene is TRBJ1-3, the V gene TRBV27; a weak D match, TRBD1 (5 bases). Trimming cost V 2 bases and J 0 bases, with 8 bases left between them. The CDR3 runs to 15 residues. CDR1 is MNHEY and CDR2 is SMNVEV in the germline V gene (reference sequence). The CDR3 reads CASSLTTDSGNTIYF. DNA for the CDR3: TGTGCCAGCAGTTTAACGACAGACTCTGGAAACACCATATATTTT.

In regard to this clonotype: At one end the junction does not follow the germline gene, possibly because of a read error. As DNA, the CDR3 is TGTGCCAGCAGCCAAGGTTTTAGGGACTACACCGGGGGGCTGTTTTTT. This translates into CASSQGFRDYTGGLFF. The chain uses TRBV7-9 and TRBJ2-2; 7 nucleotides agree with TRBD2. CDR1 is SEHNR and CDR2 is FQNEAQ in the germline V gene (reference sequence). This CDR3 is built from 16 residues.

The chain couples TRBV7-2 to TRBJ1-2, with D unclear. V was trimmed by 11 bases and J by 7 bases, leaving 14 bases between them. Germline CDR1 SGHTA, CDR2 FQGNSA. The CDR3 is 11 amino acids. The DNA for the CDR3 is TGTGCCGTAAGGCCAGGAGGTGGCTACACCTTC. It encodes CAVRPGGGYTF.

The chain carries TRBV25-1 and TRBJ2-5; 9 bases agree with TRBD2. The V gene's germline CDR1 is MGHDK and CDR2 SYGVNS. V was clipped by 3 bases and J by 7 bases; unmatched bases: 12. CDR3 length: 16 residues. The CDR3 sequence is CASSDGSGRGPGTQYF. In nucleotides, the CDR3 is TGTGCCAGCAGTGATGGTAGCGGGAGAGGTCCGGGGACCCAGTACTTC.

The chain is built from TRBV2 and TRBJ2-5; weak D call: TRBD2 (5 bases). Germline V gene lookup returns CDR1 SNHLY and CDR2 FYNNEI. The CDR3 spans 17 residues. V gave up 10 bases and J gave up 4 bases, with 28 bases separating them. As DNA, the CDR3 is TGTGCCACCAGCAGAGAGGCTAGCAGTTACCTCGGAGAGACCCAGTACTTC. Translated: CATSREASSYLGETQYF.

This clonotype was found many times. The chain employs TRBV7-9 and TRBJ2-7, with 8 nucleotides matching TRBD1. This CDR3 spans 14 amino acids. CDR1 and CDR2 (germline): SEHNR, FQNEAQ (reference sequence). V was clipped by 2 bases and J by 6 bases; unmatched bases: 6. CDR3 in amino acids: CASSLSDRGGEQYF. The CDR3, as DNA: TGTGCCAGCAGCTTAAGCGACAGGGGCGGCGAGCAGTACTTC.

V usage is TRBV10-3 and J usage is TRBJ2-7; D gene uncertain. Germline values: CDR1 ENHRY, CDR2 SYGVKD. This CDR3 comprises 13 residues. The ends were cut back, 3 bases at V and 3 bases at J, with 9 bases in the middle. CDR3 protein: CAISEGGNYEQYF. CDR3 in DNA: TGTGCCATCAGTGAAGGCGGAAACTACGAGCAGTACTTC.

In its sample, this clonotype was seen many times. The J gene is TRBJ1-5, the V gene TRBV29-1; 11 nucleotides line up with TRBD1. Germline assignment: CDR1 SQVTM and CDR2 ANQGSEA. V lost 6 bases and J lost 6; bases outside the gene matches: 1. The CDR3 is 12 residues long. For the CDR3, the DNA is TGCAGCGTGGGGACAGGGGGTCAGCCCCAGCATTTT. Translated: CSVGTGGQPQHF. The entire variable domain, with the rest obtained from reference TRBV29-1 and TRBJ1-5, is as follows: SAVISQKPSRDICQRGTSLTIQCQVDSQVTMMFWYRQQPGQSLTLIATANQGSEATYESGFVIDKFPISRPNLTFSTLTVSNMSPEDSSIYLCSVGTGGQPQHFGDGTRLSIL.

The chain uses TRBV30 and TRBJ1-4; the D is unclear. Germline V gene sequence: CDR1 GTSNPN, CDR2 SVGIG (reference sequence). Trimming shortened V by 4 bases and J by 0 bases, and 6 bases separated the two germline ends. The CDR3 has 13 residues. The CDR3 reads CAWTRATNEKLFF. The CDR3 coding sequence is TGTGCCTGGACTAGAGCAACTAATGAAAAACTGTTTTTT.

This sequence joins TRBV18 and TRBJ2-5, with D hard to call. Germline assignment: CDR1 KGHSH and CDR2 LQKENI. Trimming removed 2 bases from V and 0 bases from J, with 16 bases in between. This CDR3 contains 17 residues. CDR3 sequence (DNA): TGTGCCAGCTCACCAGGGATTTCAGTTGAGGACCAAGAGACCCAGTACTTC. Its protein product is CASSPGISVEDQETQYF.

A remark on this clonotype: A much larger clone sits a single nucleotide away, making a read error possible. The V and J genes are TRBV30 and TRBJ1-1, with 7 bases lining up with TRBD1. The germline gives CDR1 GTSNPN, CDR2 SVGIG (reference sequence). The V segment lost 3 bases and the J segment 3 bases; nucleotides outside the gene matches: 4. The CDR3 covers 13 residues. Written as DNA, the CDR3 is TGTGCCTGGAGGACAGGGAGGCACACTGAAGCTTTCTTT. Its protein is CAWRTGRHTEAFF.